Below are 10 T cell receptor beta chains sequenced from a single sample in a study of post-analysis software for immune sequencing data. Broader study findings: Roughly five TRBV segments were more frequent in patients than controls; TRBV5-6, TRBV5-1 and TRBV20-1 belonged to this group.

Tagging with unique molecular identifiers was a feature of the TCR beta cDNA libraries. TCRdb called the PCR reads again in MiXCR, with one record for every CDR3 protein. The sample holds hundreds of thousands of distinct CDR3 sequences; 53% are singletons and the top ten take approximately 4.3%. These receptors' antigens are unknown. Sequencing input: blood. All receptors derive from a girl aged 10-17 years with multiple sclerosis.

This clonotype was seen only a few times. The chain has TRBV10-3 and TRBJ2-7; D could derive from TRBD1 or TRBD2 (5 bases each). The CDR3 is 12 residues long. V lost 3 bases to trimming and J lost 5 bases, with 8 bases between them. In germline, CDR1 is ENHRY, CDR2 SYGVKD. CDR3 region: CAISDREHEQYF. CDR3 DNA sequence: TGTGCCATCAGTGACAGGGAGCACGAGCAGTACTTC.

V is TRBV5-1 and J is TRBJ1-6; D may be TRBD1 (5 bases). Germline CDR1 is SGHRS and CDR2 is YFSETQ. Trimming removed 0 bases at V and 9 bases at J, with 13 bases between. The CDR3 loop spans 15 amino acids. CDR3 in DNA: TGCGCCAGCAGCTTGGCCCCCGATGGGGGTTCACCCCTCCACTTT. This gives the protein CASSLAPDGGSPLHF.

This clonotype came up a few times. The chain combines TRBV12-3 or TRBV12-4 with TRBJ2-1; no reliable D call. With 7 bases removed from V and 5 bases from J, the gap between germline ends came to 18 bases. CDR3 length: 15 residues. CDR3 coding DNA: TGTGCCAGCATCGTGACCGGACCGGCCAACAATGAGCAGTTCTTC. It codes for CASIVTGPANNEQFF.

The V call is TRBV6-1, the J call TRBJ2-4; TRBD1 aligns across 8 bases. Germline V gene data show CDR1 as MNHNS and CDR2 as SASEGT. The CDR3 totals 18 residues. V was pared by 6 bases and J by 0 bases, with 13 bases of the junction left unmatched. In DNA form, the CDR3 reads TGTGCCAGCAGCCACCGGCAGGGGGCGGGTCTAGCCAAAAACATTCAGTACTTC. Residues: CASSHRQGAGLAKNIQYF.

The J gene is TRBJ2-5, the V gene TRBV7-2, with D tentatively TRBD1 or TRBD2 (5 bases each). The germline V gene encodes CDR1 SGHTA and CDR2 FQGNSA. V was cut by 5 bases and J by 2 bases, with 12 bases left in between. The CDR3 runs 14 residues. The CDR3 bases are TGTGCCAGCAGCCCCTGGGGGTCACAAGAGACCCAGTACTTC. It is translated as CASSPWGSQETQYF.

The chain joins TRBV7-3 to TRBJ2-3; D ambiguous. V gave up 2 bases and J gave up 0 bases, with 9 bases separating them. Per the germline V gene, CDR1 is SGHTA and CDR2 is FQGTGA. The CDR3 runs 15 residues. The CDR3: CASSLEAVSTDTQYF. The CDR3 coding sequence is TGTGCCAGCAGCTTAGAGGCAGTCAGCACAGATACGCAGTATTTT.

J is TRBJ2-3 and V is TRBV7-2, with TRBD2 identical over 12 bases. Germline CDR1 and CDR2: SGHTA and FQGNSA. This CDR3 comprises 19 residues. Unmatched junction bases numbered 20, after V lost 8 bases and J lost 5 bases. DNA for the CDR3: TGTGCCAGCGGGCTAAGGAGGTCTAGCGGGGGGGCCTATAGAGATACGCAGTATTTT. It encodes CASGLRRSSGGAYRDTQYF.

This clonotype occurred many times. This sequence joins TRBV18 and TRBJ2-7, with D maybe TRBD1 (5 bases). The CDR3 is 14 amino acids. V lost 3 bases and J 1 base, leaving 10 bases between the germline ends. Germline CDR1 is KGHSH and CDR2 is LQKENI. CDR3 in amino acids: CASSPYDSSYEQYF. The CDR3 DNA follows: TGTGCCAGCTCACCTTACGACAGTTCCTACGAGCAGTACTTC.

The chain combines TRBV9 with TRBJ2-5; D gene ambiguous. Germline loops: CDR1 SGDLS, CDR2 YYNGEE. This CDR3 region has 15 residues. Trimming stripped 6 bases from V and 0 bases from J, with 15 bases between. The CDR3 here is CASTHGQAYQETQYF. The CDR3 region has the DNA TGTGCCAGCACCCACGGGCAGGCCTACCAAGAGACCCAGTACTTC.

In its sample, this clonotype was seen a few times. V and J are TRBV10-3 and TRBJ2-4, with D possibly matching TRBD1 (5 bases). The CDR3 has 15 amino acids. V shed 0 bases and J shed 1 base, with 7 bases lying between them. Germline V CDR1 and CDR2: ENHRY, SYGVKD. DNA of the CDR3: TGTGCCATCAGTGAGTCGGCAGGGGCCAAAAACATTCAGTACTTC. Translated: CAISESAGAKNIQYF.